Below are 4 T cell receptor beta chains sequenced from a single sample in a study of CD8 T cells in ankylosing spondylitis. TCRdb re-called the 5' RACE reads through MiXCR, storing one row per CDR3 protein. Of 150,000 to 200,000 distinct CDR3 sequences detected, roughly 18% appear once; the ten largest clones hold about 8%. Sequenced material: blood, either unsorted or a sorted T cell fraction (not recorded which). Every receptor here comes from a male donor with ankylosing spondylitis or in good health (not recorded which).

The rearrangement joins TRBV4-1 to TRBJ2-3, with D possibly being TRBD1 (5 bases). From germline, CDR1 is MGHRA and CDR2 YSYEKL. The CDR3 extends over 17 amino acids. V was clipped by 0 bases and J by 0 bases, with 13 bases between them. The CDR3 DNA is TGCGCCAGCAGCCAAGATTTTTACAGGCCGAGCACAGATACGCAGTATTTT. This sequence encodes CASSQDFYRPSTDTQYF.

This clonotype came up a few times. The chain is built from TRBV7-2 and TRBJ2-1, with D maybe TRBD2 (5 bases). This CDR3 has 11 residues. Germline lookup yields CDR1 SGHTA and CDR2 FQGNSA. The germline V and J ends were trimmed by 5 bases and 12 bases, with 11 bases remaining between them. DNA for the CDR3: TGTGCCAGCAGCCCCGCCCTAGCGCAGTTCTTC. Its translation is CASSPALAQFF.

This chain connects TRBV5-1 to TRBJ2-1, with no clear D. CDR1 and CDR2 (germline): SGHRS, YFSETQ. Trimming shortened V by 0 bases and J by 9 bases, and 13 bases separated the two germline ends. The CDR3 has 14 residues. The CDR3 DNA follows: TGCGCCAGCAGCTTGGACTTTGGTCCTCTTGAGCAGTTCTTC. Translated, it gives CASSLDFGPLEQFF.

This clonotype was observed a few times. V is TRBV12-3 or TRBV12-4 and J is TRBJ1-2, with TRBD1 identical over 7 bases. There are 13 residues in the CDR3. V was clipped by 5 bases and J by 4 bases; unmatched bases: 4. This chain's CDR3 is CASSQGEFYGYTF. CDR3 bases: TGTGCCAGCAGTCAGGGGGAGTTCTATGGCTACACCTTC.